This is a list of T cell receptor beta chains from one sample in a study of shared clonotypes between healthy human individuals. Sequencing used immunoSEQ multiplex PCR; TCRdb keeps in-frame clones, though not all of them. The repertoire holds about 480,000 clones, with around 74% as singletons. The sequenced material came from PBMCs. These receptor sequences come from a woman aged 35 to 49 in good health. Some clones in this sample may be carry-over from other donors' samples. CDR3s include the opening cysteine and the closing phenylalanine or tryptophan. The D gene is left open where the match is weak.

>18|TRBJ1-3|TRBV2|.
CASSEVGADGPSGNTIYF
TGTGCCAGCAGTGAAGTGGGGGCGGACGGCCCCTCTGGAAACACCATATATTTT
>17|TRBJ2-3|TRBV7-3|TRBD2
CASSLRGTSGRPDTQYF
TGTGCCAGCAGCTTAAGGGGAACTAGCGGGAGGCCAGATACGCAGTATTTT
>13|TRBJ2-5|TRBV18|.
CASSPISAKTQYF
TGTGCCAGCTCACCTATCTCGGCAAAGACCCAGTACTTC
>17|TRBJ2-3|TRBV5-1|.
CASSLNGRADGTDTQYF
TGCGCCAGCAGCTTAAACGGCCGGGCGGATGGCACAGATACGCAGTATTTT
>14|TRBJ2-6|TRBV7-9|.
CASSYYSGANVLTF
TGTGCCAGCAGCTACTACTCTGGGGCCAACGTCCTGACTTTC
>16|TRBJ2-5|TRBV7-2|TRBD2
CASSLASGLAGGEQYF
TGTGCCAGCAGCTTAGCCTCGGGACTAGCGGGAGGAGAGCAGTACTTC
>15|TRBJ2-7|TRBV5-6|TRBD1
CASSLRDRGRYEQYF
TGTGCCAGCAGCCTCCGGGACAGGGGGCGTTACGAGCAGTACTTC
>15|TRBJ2-7|TRBV4-1|TRBD2
CASSQGLAGAYEQYF
TGCGCCAGCAGCCAAGGACTAGCGGGGGCCTACGAGCAGTACTTC
>14|TRBJ2-7|TRBV30|.
CAWSVRGVGGGQYF
TGTGCCTGGAGTGTAAGGGGTGTTGGGGGCGGGCAGTACTTC
>15|TRBJ1-4|TRBV30|.
CAWSVGAGVDEKLFF
TGTGCCTGGAGTGTAGGAGCCGGGGTTGATGAAAAACTGTTTTTT